This T cell receptor beta chain derives from a study of cytomegalovirus exposure and HLA in healthy donors (dated by TCRdb to 2016 to 2017). With respect to the entire study: An earlier analysis of roughly 630 of the donors reported approximately 290 Gb of sequence data and around 120 million unique TCR beta sequences from 150 million to 200 million T cells. The later analysis used no new phenotypic data to find candidate immune exposures, relying instead on TCR beta sequences and their occurrence across donors. A separate validation cohort of 100 to 150 different subjects was used in addition to the roughly 720-subject first cohort. The number of donors typed differed by locus, with roughly 620-640 for A, B, C, DRB1 and DQB1, more than 500 for DQA1, over 600 for DPA1, and 450 to 480 for DPB1. Donor age, sex, ethnicity and CMV serostatus were compiled alongside the repertoire data. To study patterns of TCR occurrence, a later analysis re-analyzed previously published TCR beta repertoires from more than 550 donors and added high-resolution HLA genotyping. HLA typing covered class I and class II loci at four-digit resolution. Five DR-DQ haplotypes were handled as single units for association and clustering because linkage in the cohort was strong. The T cell repertoires of some 700 subjects were profiled by immunosequencing and related to cytomegalovirus serostatus. Among the roughly 400 genotyped donors, approximately 82% belonged to the genetic ancestry cluster associated with self-reported Caucasian donors. The study was designed to test whether signatures of past pathogen exposure could be identified by cataloging public T cell receptors. Every discovery cohort repertoire had been produced on one sequencing platform. In a later genetic analysis, genome-wide SNP genotypes for about three fifths of the roughly 670 donors were used, and that subset was treated as a discovery cohort. The study combined high-throughput TCR immunosequencing, statistical association of individual TCRs with disease status, and machine learning to predict cytomegalovirus infection status. Among about 360 genotyped donors of the cohort, an average of around 240,000 unique TCR beta nucleotide sequences were sequenced per donor, approximately 20% of them non-productive. An earlier analysis of 587 of the donors used high-throughput TCR beta sequencing to judge whether each TCR beta V gene segment behaved as functional or pseudogenic. Roughly 290 gigabases of sequencing data and around 90 million unique TCR sequences made up an early release that covered approximately 620 HLA-typed donors.

Reading the germline V gene gives CDR1 SGHAT and CDR2 FQNNGV. V is pruned by 3 bases and J by 7 bases, leaving 8 bases of the junction without a gene match. The CDR3 has 15 amino acids, counting the end cysteine and phenylalanine. The sequence is cut down to CDR3 DNA, 45 bases in frame from base 1. Libraries were constructed by the immunoSEQ multiplex PCR assay. For the multiplex PCR, a mixture combining 60 forward primers for TCR Vbeta segments and 13 reverse primers for TCR Jbeta segments was used. A multiplex PCR assay on genomic DNA amplified the CDR3 region of rearranged TCR beta genes. The amplified TCR beta libraries were sequenced on the Illumina HiSeq System as 87-base-pair reads. From the authors' description of their analysis: A later analysis counted approximately 76 million unique TCR beta chains across the 600 to 850 repertoires, and roughly 9.9 million of these chains were shared by at least two donors. A nearest-neighbor algorithm error-corrected the raw reads and collapsed the reads into unique sequences, merging closely related sequences to remove PCR and sequencing errors. CDR3 sequences were aligned to IMGT reference sequences to assign V, D and J gene segments. For a sequence to be retained, at least a six-nucleotide match to both a V gene segment and a J gene segment was required. Rearrangements were called productive when the CDR3 lacked stop codons and stayed in frame with V and J; all others were non-productive. CDR3 was defined according to IMGT convention as the region running from the second conserved V-encoded cysteine to the conserved J-encoded phenylalanine. The earlier analysis of fewer than 700 of the donors excluded sequences that lacked an unambiguous match to a single V gene segment. In an earlier analysis of about 590 of the donors, a V segment was called functional when productive rearrangements were above 56.7%, and segregating when the standard deviation between donors exceeded 5%. A statistical classification framework was built to diagnose cytomegalovirus status from the catalog of TCR beta chain sequences. In a later analysis, V and J genes were assigned by comparing TCR nucleotide sequences against IMGT/GENE-DB human TR gene sequences. A later analysis assigned CDR3 sequences and most-parsimonious VDJ recombination scenarios with the TCRdist pipeline. In a later analysis, each TCR beta chain was defined by its CDR3 amino acid sequence together with its V-gene family, and reads without a unique V-gene family were excluded. In a later analysis, approximately 640 highly shared, low-generation-probability nucleotide sequences were removed to address suspected cross-contamination and a sequencing artifact. In a later analysis, a clonal expansion index for each public chain was calculated from normalized within-repertoire ranks of inferred template counts. Generation probabilities in a later analysis came from a VDJ recombination model fitted to out-of-frame rearrangements, and those results were checked against IGoR. Hypergeometric tests were used in a later analysis to score TCR-TCR, TCR-HLA and TCR-CMV co-occurrence, with a repertoire-size bias correction applied to the TCR pairs. In a later analysis, false discovery rates were estimated by permuting HLA or CMV assignments 20 times. In a later analysis, co-occurring TCRs were grouped with DBSCAN, and TCRdist sequence similarity was added when clustering was performed within HLA-allele-positive subsets. For co-occurrence clustering, repertoires with fewer than 30,000 or more than 120,000 public chains were excluded, along with 5 or 6 repertoires with anomalous nucleotide sharing. In its TCRdb copy, this immuneACCESS table keeps in-frame sequences only and misses some clones. Where compared with another copy, unresolved V genes explain less than half of these, and the others have no known cause. Clonal size and the V and J genes are those of that table, whereas D and trimming came from the DNA. This sample lists about 160,000 clones; roughly 80% were detected once. The ten top clones hold approximately 2% of the sample.

The cohort consisted of hundreds of healthy bone marrow donors. Cohort members were all nominally healthy when sampled, although unrecorded immune exposures were likely present. The donor tested CMV seronegative and was one of the 352 seronegative cohort members. Every donor gave a peripheral blood sample, and the peripheral blood mononuclear cells from that sample were used for TCR beta sequencing. The Qiagen DNeasy Blood Extraction Kit was used to extract genomic DNA from the blood cell samples. Overall study outcomes, separate from this receptor: In an earlier analysis of approximately 590 of the donors, most TCR beta V segments appeared in productive rearrangements about 87% or about 30% of the time, broadly matching IMGT annotations. A further reported finding was that TCR beta sequences accurately predicted the HLA-A and HLA-B alleles for most subjects in the first cohort. An association between a missense DCLRE1C variant and V-gene and J-gene trimming of TCR beta chains was found in a later genetic analysis and replicated in an independent cohort. At a false discovery rate of 0.05, a later analysis linked around 17,000 TCR beta sequences to specific HLA alleles. In this cohort, only TCR beta chains were sequenced, and detectable features were limited by the absence of alpha or paired-chain data. When HLA alleles, especially DR and DQ, strongly co-occurred, TCR associations were difficult to assign to individual alleles. A cluster of highly shared sequence variants was judged likely to be a technical artifact of the sequencing pipeline. A few of the identified cytomegalovirus-associated TCR beta chains were confirmed in vitro to be specific for cytomegalovirus antigens. In a later analysis, TCR association rates were found to vary across HLA loci, with the most associated TCRs seen for DRB1 alleles and the fewest for HLA-C alleles. Cytomegalovirus status was reported to be diagnosed by the classifier with high specificity and sensitivity in both the original and validation cohorts. The study gave a list of roughly 150 TCR beta chains associated with cytomegalovirus. Linkage disequilibrium might explain the correlated functional status among segregating V segments, but an unknown experimental factor could not be ruled out. Most CMV-associated TCR beta chains appeared to be HLA-restricted in a later analysis, and the HLA associations seemed to be driven largely by CMV exposure. For the cohort, immune exposure information was limited to CMV serostatus. In a later analysis, HLA-associated TCR beta chains were found to be more clonally expanded and to have lower generation probabilities than equally common non-associated chains. Across donors, most TCR sequences were observed very rarely, whereas some public TCRs were present in many individuals. Roughly uniform sequencing depth across donors was assumed in presence/absence analyses, although this assumption may not hold. According to a later analysis, parvovirus B19, influenza, CMV and Epstein-Barr virus appeared linked to several top co-occurrence clusters. The 87-base-pair reads could not distinguish some IMGT-functional V segments, including TRBV6-2 and TRBV6-3, so those segments were excluded. It was suggested by the authors that the approach could potentially be generalized to other disease states and immunological phenotypes. Because HLA typing was missing for some donors at each locus, association tests included only the typed subset. In a later genetic analysis, fewer N-insertions in productive TCRs were reported among donors in an Asian-associated ancestry cluster than the approximately 670-donor mean. About 17 rarely observed V segments, including chromosome 9 orphons, were excluded from the earlier analysis of almost 600 of the donors because counts were too low.

Notes on this clone: It lacks a known antigen. No much larger clone exists at a distance of one base, and base qualities are not known.

This chain is built from TRBV11-2 and TRBJ2-1, and TRBD2 aligns with 8 junction nucleotides. Input material: PBMCs. This sequence originates from a man younger than 35 in good health and CMV-seronegative. Here is the DNA: TGTGCCAGCAGCTTCCCCGGGGGGGAGAGGAATGAGCAGTTCTTC. The encoded protein is CASSFPGGERNEQFF.